This T cell receptor beta chain was captured by sequencing in a study of blood T cells in healthy people across ages. Primed by a sample-barcoded 5' primer and a J-beta primer mix, a second PCR proceeded for about 6 to 12 cycles. TCRdb reanalysed the 5' RACE reads using MiXCR and keeps one entry per CDR3 protein. Among 700,000 or so distinct CDR3 sequences, around two fifths were seen once, and the ten largest hold around 30%. The CDR3 is 14 amino acids. With 4 bases removed from V and 4 bases from J, the gap between germline ends came to 14 bases. The V gene's germline CDR1 is SGHRS and CDR2 YFSETQ. In this sample, this clonotype turned up many times. The sample providers were healthy Caucasian people from Russia, aged roughly 6 to 95.

Sample: blood. The chain combines TRBV5-1 with TRBJ1-1, with D perhaps matching TRBD1 (6 bases). This TCR was recovered from a man aged 80 or over in good health. As DNA, the CDR3 is TGCGCCAGCAGCAAGTTGGGGGGCCCCACTGAAGCTTTCTTT. This encodes CASSKLGGPTEAFF.